A single sample is the source of the 32 T cell receptor beta chains below, sequenced in a study of blood T cell repertoires in COVID-19 (dated by TCRdb to the early 2020s). Preparation of the library involved the immunoSEQ multiplex PCR assay. What TCRdb holds here is the immuneACCESS table cut down to in-frame rearrangements. Part of the clones is not present; checked against another copy, under half of the missing clones reflect an unresolved V gene, and the others are unexplained. The sample data list tens of thousands of clones, and approximately 84% of these were observed just once. The biggest ten clones account for under 3% of the sample. Material for sequencing was peripheral blood. These TCRs come from a man aged 50 or older with acute or convalescent COVID-19.

The genes are TRBV9 and TRBJ2-3, with D perhaps matching TRBD2 (5 bases). The germline V gene encodes CDR1 SGDLS and CDR2 YYNGEE. V was cut by 4 bases and J by 0 bases, with 12 bases left in between. This CDR3 is built from 15 residues. The CDR3 spells CASSRAGTSTDTQYF. DNA of the CDR3: TGTGCCAGCAGCCGGGCGGGTACTAGCACAGATACGCAGTATTTT. Filled out from reference TRBV9 and TRBJ2-3, the complete variable domain reads DSGVTQTPKHLITATGQRVTLRCSPRSGDLSVYWYQQSLDQGLQFLIQYYNGEERAKGNILERFSAQQFPDLHSELNLSSLELGDSALYFCASSRAGTSTDTQYFGPGTRLTVL.

This clone was observed once. This chain links TRBV7-9 with TRBJ2-3, with D possibly being TRBD2 (6 bases). CDR3 length equals 13 residues. Deletions cut 2 bases from V and 6 bases from J, with 9 bases between. Looked up from germline, CDR1 is SEHNR and CDR2 is FQNEAQ (reference sequence). The CDR3 spells CASSLLLADTQYF. The CDR3 nucleotides read TGTGCCAGCAGCTTACTGCTAGCGGATACGCAGTATTTT.

This clone turned up a few times. The J gene is TRBJ2-2, the V gene TRBV3-1 (or the pseudogene TRBV3-2); 10 positions agree with TRBD2. J lost 5 bases, V lost 3 bases, and 6 bases had no gene match. The CDR3 has 16 amino acids. Germline CDR1 reads LGHDT; CDR2 reads YNNKEL (reference sequence). This CDR3 is CASSHFGLAATGELFF. For the CDR3, the DNA is TGTGCCAGCAGCCATTTCGGACTAGCGGCTACCGGGGAGCTGTTTTTT.

The chain couples TRBV12-3 or TRBV12-4 to TRBJ2-2, with D unresolved. Trimming cost V 4 bases and J 2 bases, with 5 bases left between them. This CDR3 contains 13 residues. The CDR3 DNA sequence: TGTGCCAGCAGTTACAGTAACACCGGGGAGCTGTTTTTT. This translates into CASSYSNTGELFF.

The rearrangement joins TRBV9 to TRBJ2-3; 12 positions match TRBD2. The CDR3 runs to 16 residues. V lost 5 bases to trimming and J lost 5 bases; unmatched junction nucleotides: 9. Germline CDR1 reads SGDLS; CDR2 reads YYNGEE. The CDR3 sequence: CASSATSGRGLDTQYF. The CDR3 region has the DNA TGTGCCAGCAGTGCGACTAGCGGGAGAGGATTAGATACGCAGTATTTT.

This chain links TRBV5-1 with TRBJ2-7; 9 nucleotides match TRBD1. CDR3 length: 15 residues. In germline, CDR1 is SGHRS, CDR2 YFSETQ. Trimming at V came to 4 bases and at J to 3 bases, leaving 8 bases not matched to a gene. In DNA, the CDR3 is TGCGCCAGCAGCGACGGGACAGGGAGTATCTACGAGCAGTACTTC. It encodes CASSDGTGSIYEQYF.

This clone was seen once. The V call is TRBV5-1, the J call TRBJ2-5, with D possibly matching TRBD2 (6 bases). The CDR3 covers 14 residues. Germline CDR1 SGHRS, CDR2 YFSETQ. With 0 bases removed from V and 5 bases from J, the gap between germline ends came to 11 bases. CDR3 bases: TGCGCCAGCAGCTTGGGGGAGGACGGGGAGACCCAGTACTTC. Its translation is CASSLGEDGETQYF.

The rearrangement joins TRBV6-1 to TRBJ1-2; 10 bases line up with TRBD1. CDR3 size: 14 residues. The V and J ends lost 3 bases and 8 bases, in that order; junction bases with no gene match: 6. Per germline, CDR1 MNHNS and CDR2 SASEGT. For the CDR3, the DNA is TGTGCCAGCAGTGAGGGACAGGGGACGGAAGGCTACACCTTC. Translated, it gives CASSEGQGTEGYTF.

DNA for the CDR3: TGTGCCAGCAGCTTATCCCCCCGAGTCCTAGAAGCTTTCTTT. This sequence encodes CASSLSPRVLEAFF. The chain links TRBV7-6 to TRBJ1-1; D gene ambiguous. CDR3 length equals 14 residues. Trimming stripped 2 bases from V and 8 bases from J, with 15 bases between. The germline CDR1 and CDR2 sequences are SGHVS and FNYEAQ.

The V and J genes are TRBV11-3 and TRBJ2-1; D not resolved. Germline V gene data show CDR1 as SGHNT and CDR2 as YENEEA. Deletions cut 4 bases from V and 6 bases from J, with 7 bases between. The CDR3 loop spans 12 amino acids. CDR3 residues: CASSYSSNEQFF. The CDR3 nucleotides read TGTGCCAGCAGCTATAGTAGCAATGAGCAGTTCTTC.

The chain links TRBV2 to TRBJ2-3; tentatively, D is TRBD1 (5 bases). V lost 4 bases and J 6 bases, leaving 14 bases between the germline ends. Looked up from germline, CDR1 is SNHLY and CDR2 is FYNNEI. The CDR3 has 14 residues. For the CDR3, the DNA is TGTGCCAGCAGTGTTACAGGAATGGGGGATACGCAGTATTTT. It translates to CASSVTGMGDTQYF.

The chain employs TRBV10-2 and TRBJ1-1; D is unclear. This CDR3 has 12 residues. Between the trimmed V and J ends, which lost 3 bases and 7 bases, there was a span of 9 bases. Germline CDR1 reads WSHSY; CDR2 reads SAAADI. This CDR3 is CASSEWGGEAFF. The CDR3 coding sequence is TGCGCCAGCAGTGAATGGGGAGGTGAAGCTTTCTTT.

V usage is TRBV6-5 and J usage is TRBJ2-5; D possibly corresponds to TRBD1 (6 bases). The CDR3 runs to 16 residues. V dropped 2 bases and J dropped 5 bases, with 18 bases sitting between them. CDR1 is MNHEY and CDR2 is SVGAGI in the germline V gene. Here the CDR3 DNA reads TGTGCCAGCAGTTACCTACCGGGACACCTGACGGAGACCCAGTACTTC. Translated, it gives CASSYLPGHLTETQYF.

The chain employs TRBV15 and TRBJ2-2; a weak D match, TRBD1 (6 bases). Trimming removed 3 bases at V and 1 base at J, with 12 bases between. This CDR3 region has 16 residues. CDR1 is LNHNV and CDR2 is YYDKDF in the germline V gene (reference sequence). The CDR3 nucleotides read TGTGCCACCAGCAGCCCTAAGACAGGGAACACCGGGGAGCTGTTTTTT. Translated: CATSSPKTGNTGELFF.

The chain employs TRBV7-8 and TRBJ2-1; the match to TRBD2 covers 11 bases. V lost 4 bases and J lost 3; bases outside the gene matches: 2. This CDR3 has 15 amino acids. Germline lookup yields CDR1 SGHVS and CDR2 FQNEAQ. The DNA of the CDR3 is TGTGCCAGCAGCTCTAGCGGGGGGAACTACAATGAGCAGTTCTTC. Its translation: CASSSSGGNYNEQFF.

This clone has just one count. The rearrangement links TRBV6-5 to TRBJ2-7, with D maybe TRBD1 (6 bases). This CDR3 has 14 amino acids. Trimming shortened V by 7 bases and J by 0 bases, and 13 bases separated the two germline ends. CDR1 is MNHEY and CDR2 is SVGAGI in the germline V gene. CDR3 DNA sequence: TGTGCCAGCACCCCGACAGGAAGCTCCTACGAGCAGTACTTC. Translated, it gives CASTPTGSSYEQYF.

The gene calls are TRBV29-1 and TRBJ1-1; D call uncertain. Trimming pared 6 bases from V and 0 bases from J, leaving 5 bases between. Germline V gives CDR1 SQVTM, CDR2 ANQGSEA. The CDR3 runs 11 residues. CDR3 sequence reads: CSVRLNTEAFF. CDR3 in DNA: TGCAGCGTGAGGCTGAACACTGAAGCTTTCTTT.

V usage is TRBV18 and J usage is TRBJ2-5; D unclear. V lost 2 bases, J lost 2 bases, and 9 bases lay in between. Per germline, CDR1 KGHSH and CDR2 LQKENI. The CDR3 extends over 14 amino acids. DNA of the CDR3: TGTGCCAGCTCACCAGGGCAGCTACAAGAGACCCAGTACTTC. As protein: CASSPGQLQETQYF.

The CDR3 spells CASRETAGRGTDTQYF. CDR3 sequence (DNA): TGTGCCAGCAGGGAAACAGCGGGGAGGGGCACAGATACGCAGTATTTT. This rearrangement joins TRBV2 to TRBJ2-3; 7 positions agree with TRBD2. The CDR3 runs 16 residues. V shed 6 bases and J 1 base; nucleotides not matched to a gene: 10. The V gene's germline CDR1 is SNHLY and CDR2 FYNNEI.

This sequence joins TRBV7-6 and TRBJ2-2; 9 bases map to TRBD2. V gave up 0 bases and J gave up 5 bases; unmatched junction bases: 4. The CDR3 loop spans 16 amino acids. CDR1 is SGHVS and CDR2 is FNYEAQ in the germline V gene. The CDR3 protein is CASSLAGTSKTGELFF. The DNA of the CDR3 is TGTGCCAGCAGCTTAGCGGGGACTAGCAAGACCGGGGAGCTGTTTTTT.

The CDR3 region is CASSFESASGQSYGYTF. CDR3 sequence (DNA): TGTGCCAGCAGCTTTGAGTCGGCTAGCGGACAGTCCTATGGCTACACCTTC. V gene TRBV7-9 combines with J gene TRBJ1-2, with D possibly TRBD1 on 6 matching bases. V shed 3 bases and J shed 4 bases, with 21 bases lying between them. Germline V gene data show CDR1 as SEHNR and CDR2 as FQNEAQ (reference sequence). There are 17 residues in the CDR3.

V and J are TRBV19 and TRBJ2-5; TRBD1 matches at 7 bases. CDR3 size: 15 residues. V was clipped by 2 bases and J by 2 bases; unmatched bases: 5. In germline, CDR1 is LNHDA, CDR2 SQIVND (reference sequence). This chain's CDR3 is CASSIMGQLQETQYF. CDR3 in DNA: TGTGCCAGTAGTATAATGGGACAGCTACAAGAGACCCAGTACTTC.

This sequence joins TRBV19 and TRBJ2-6; 9 bases are a match to TRBD1. The ends lost 5 bases at V and 4 bases at J; junction bases unmatched: 6. Germline values: CDR1 LNHDA, CDR2 SQIVND (reference sequence). This CDR3 has 16 amino acids. The CDR3 region is CASSVTGGAGANVLTF. CDR3 bases: TGTGCCAGTAGTGTCACAGGGGGCGCAGGGGCCAACGTCCTGACTTTC.

This rearrangement joins TRBV4-1 to TRBJ2-7; 11 nucleotides align to TRBD1. This CDR3 comprises 16 residues. The trim removed 0 bases at V and 6 bases at J, leaving 7 bases unmatched. Germline CDR1 and CDR2: MGHRA and YSYEKL. CDR3 loop: CASSQDFGTGGLEQYF. The CDR3 region has the DNA TGCGCCAGCAGCCAAGATTTTGGGACAGGGGGTCTCGAGCAGTACTTC.

This chain links TRBV5-1 with TRBJ1-2, with a weak D call TRBD1 (6 bases). CDR3 length equals 15 residues. Deletions cut 4 bases from V and 2 bases from J, with 15 bases between. Germline assignment: CDR1 SGHRS and CDR2 YFSETQ. The CDR3 loop reads CASSRGHDLNYGYTF. CDR3 bases: TGCGCCAGCAGCCGGGGACACGACTTAAACTATGGCTACACCTTC. Filled out from reference TRBV5-1 and TRBJ1-2, the complete variable domain reads KAGVTQTPRYLIKTRGQQVTLSCSPISGHRSVSWYQQTPGQGLQFLFEYFSETQRNKGNFPGRFSGRQFSNSRSEMNVSTLELGDSALYLCASSRGHDLNYGYTFGSGTRLTVV.

This chain connects TRBV5-1 to TRBJ2-2; a weak D match, TRBD2 (7 bases). CDR1 SGHRS and CDR2 YFSETQ come from the germline V gene. CDR3 length: 14 residues. Trimming left V 4 bases short and J 7 bases short, with 14 bases between. The CDR3 nucleotides are TGCGCCAGCAGCGGAACAGGGAGGGACGGGGAGCTGTTTTTT. Protein: CASSGTGRDGELFF.

This sequence joins TRBV4-1 and TRBJ2-1, with TRBD2 matching 9 bases. V trimming: 1 base; J trimming: 5 bases; junction bases outside the gene matches: 3. Germline assignment: CDR1 MGHRA and CDR2 YSYEKL. The length of the CDR3 is 15 residues. CDR3 DNA sequence: TGCGCCAGCAGCCAAGGTCTAGCGGGGAACAATGAGCAGTTCTTC. It specifies CASSQGLAGNNEQFF.

The genes are TRBV27 and TRBJ1-5; no definite D call. V shed 5 bases and J shed 4 bases, with 18 bases lying between them. Germline V gene sequence: CDR1 MNHEY, CDR2 SMNVEV (reference sequence). CDR3 size: 16 residues. CDR3 amino acids: CASSTPMATSNQPQHF. CDR3 bases: TGTGCCAGCAGTACACCCATGGCCACCTCTAATCAGCCCCAGCATTTT.

The chain links TRBV29-1 to TRBJ1-2; D may be TRBD1 (6 bases). Germline V lookup: CDR1 SQVTM, CDR2 ANQGSEA. The CDR3 covers 15 residues. Trimming took off 7 bases at V and 8 bases at J, with 26 bases between the two ends. The DNA for the CDR3 is TGCAGCGCCGTTGGTATCGTGAAAGACAGGATCGGCTACACCTTC. Its translation: CSAVGIVKDRIGYTF.

The V gene is TRBV15, the J gene TRBJ2-1; 9 nucleotides align to TRBD1. The germline CDR1 and CDR2 sequences are LNHNV and YYDKDF (reference sequence). This CDR3 is 14 amino acids long. Losses at the gene ends were 8 bases for V and 2 bases for J; bases not matched to a gene: 4. For the CDR3, the DNA is TGTGCCACCCGCGGGACAGGGACCTACAATGAGCAGTTCTTC. Its protein product is CATRGTGTYNEQFF.

The rearrangement uses TRBV5-4 and TRBJ1-1; 8 bases fit TRBD1. The CDR3 extends over 14 amino acids. Germline lookup yields CDR1 SGHNT and CDR2 YYREEE (reference sequence). J lost 0 bases, V lost 4 bases, and 2 bases had no gene match. DNA for the CDR3: TGTGCCAGCAGCCCGGGACAGGTGAACACTGAAGCTTTCTTT. This encodes CASSPGQVNTEAFF.

This clone was detected a few times. The chain employs TRBV29-1 and TRBJ2-3; D is uncertain. V lost 2 bases, J lost 2 bases, and 8 bases lay in between. Germline assignment: CDR1 SQVTM and CDR2 ANQGSEA. The CDR3 sequence is 13 residues long. The CDR3 region has the DNA TGCAGCGTTGAATTTCACTACACAGATACGCAGTATTTT. Protein product: CSVEFHYTDTQYF.